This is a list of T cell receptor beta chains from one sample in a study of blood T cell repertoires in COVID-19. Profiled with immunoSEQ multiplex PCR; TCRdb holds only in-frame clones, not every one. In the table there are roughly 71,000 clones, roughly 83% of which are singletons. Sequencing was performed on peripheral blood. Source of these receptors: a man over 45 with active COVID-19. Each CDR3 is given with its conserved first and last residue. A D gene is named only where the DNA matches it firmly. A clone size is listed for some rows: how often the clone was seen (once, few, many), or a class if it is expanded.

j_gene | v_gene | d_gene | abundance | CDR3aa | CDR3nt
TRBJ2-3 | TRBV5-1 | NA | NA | CASSLSGSTDTQYF | TGCGCCAGCAGCTTAAGCGGGAGCACAGATACGCAGTATTTT
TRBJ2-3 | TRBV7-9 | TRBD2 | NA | CASSLALAGGLDTQYF | TGTGCCAGCAGCTTAGCGCTAGCGGGGGGGCTCGATACGCAGTATTTT
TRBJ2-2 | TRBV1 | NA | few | CTSSPRTSGRAKDTGELFF | TGCACCAGCAGCCCTCGGACTAGCGGGAGGGCCAAGGACACCGGGGAGCTGTTTTTT
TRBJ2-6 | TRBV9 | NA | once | CASSDPQGPGANVLTF | TGTGCCAGCAGCGATCCGCAGGGGCCTGGGGCCAACGTCCTGACTTTC
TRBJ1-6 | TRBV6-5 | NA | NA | CASSTQGTHSPLHF | TGTGCCAGCAGTACCCAGGGGACGCATTCACCCCTCCACTTT
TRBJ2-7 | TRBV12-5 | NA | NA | CASAADRAYEQYF | TGTGCTAGTGCCGCGGACAGAGCCTACGAGCAGTACTTC
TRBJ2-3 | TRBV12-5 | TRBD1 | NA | CASARPVQSGTATDTQYF | TGTGCTAGTGCTCGCCCCGTTCAATCCGGGACAGCCACAGATACGCAGTATTTT
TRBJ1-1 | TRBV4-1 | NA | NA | CASSQGLMTRGRNTEAFF | TGCGCCAGCAGCCAAGGACTCATGACCAGGGGTAGGAACACTGAAGCTTTCTTT
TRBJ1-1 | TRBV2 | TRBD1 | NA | CASMPQGANTEAFF | TGTGCCAGCATGCCTCAGGGGGCGAACACTGAAGCTTTCTTT
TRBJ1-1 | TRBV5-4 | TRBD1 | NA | CASSRTGVNTEAFF | TGTGCCAGCAGCCGGACAGGGGTGAACACTGAAGCTTTCTTT
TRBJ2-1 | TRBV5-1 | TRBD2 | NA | CASSFRTSGSEQFF | TGCGCCAGCAGCTTTCGGACTAGCGGTAGTGAGCAGTTCTTC
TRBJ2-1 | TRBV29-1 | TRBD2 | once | CSVEPSGGHNEQFF | TGCAGCGTTGAGCCTAGCGGGGGGCACAATGAGCAGTTCTTC
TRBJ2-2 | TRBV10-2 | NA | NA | CASMTGTGELFF | TGCGCCAGCATGACCGGGACCGGGGAGCTGTTTTTT
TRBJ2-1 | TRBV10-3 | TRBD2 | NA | CAISESGPAGGYNEQFF | TGTGCCATCAGTGAGTCTGGGCCGGCGGGAGGCTACAATGAGCAGTTCTTC
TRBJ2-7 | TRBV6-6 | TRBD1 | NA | CASSPQDRGGHEQYF | TGTGCCAGCAGTCCCCAGGACAGGGGCGGACACGAGCAGTACTTC
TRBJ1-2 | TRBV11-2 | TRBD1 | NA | CASSLVGTGDYGGYTF | TGTGCCAGCAGCTTAGTGGGGACAGGGGACTATGGGGGCTACACCTTC
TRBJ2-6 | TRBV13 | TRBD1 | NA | CASSWTGTGANVLTF | TGTGCCAGCAGCTGGACAGGGACCGGGGCCAACGTCCTGACTTTC
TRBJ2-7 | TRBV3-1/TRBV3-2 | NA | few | CASSRQGAGYEQYF | TGTGCCAGCAGCCGCCAGGGTGCTGGGTACGAGCAGTACTTC
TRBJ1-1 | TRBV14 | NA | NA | CASSQQGNTEAFF | TGTGCCAGCAGCCAACAGGGAAACACTGAAGCTTTCTTT
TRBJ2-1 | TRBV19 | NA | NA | CASMGLDTSYNEQFF | TGTGCCAGTATGGGTTTGGACACCTCCTACAATGAGCAGTTCTTC
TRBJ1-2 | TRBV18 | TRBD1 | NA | CASSPLKGQSGGYTF | TGTGCCAGCTCACCACTTAAGGGACAGTCAGGCGGCTACACCTTC
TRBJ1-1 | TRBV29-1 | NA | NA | CSVEGGVEAFF | TGCAGCGTTGAGGGAGGTGTTGAAGCTTTCTTT
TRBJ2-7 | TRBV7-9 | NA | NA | CASSLGRDPNEQYF | TGTGCCAGCAGCTTAGGGAGGGACCCTAACGAGCAGTACTTC
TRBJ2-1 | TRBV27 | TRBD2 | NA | CASSRQGGLAGVNEQFF | TGTGCCAGCAGCAGACAGGGGGGACTAGCGGGAGTAAATGAGCAGTTCTTC
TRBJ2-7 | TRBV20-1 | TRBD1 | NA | CSASAPRDRGPSYEQYF | TGCAGTGCTAGTGCTCCGCGGGACAGGGGGCCCTCCTACGAGCAGTACTTC
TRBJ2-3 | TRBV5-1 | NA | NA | CASSLSSGTDTQYF | TGCGCCAGCAGCTTATCTAGCGGCACAGATACGCAGTATTTT
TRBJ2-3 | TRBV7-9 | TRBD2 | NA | CASSFGRGGDTQYF | TGTGCCAGCAGCTTTGGTCGGGGGGGAGATACGCAGTATTTT
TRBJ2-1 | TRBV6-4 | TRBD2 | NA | CASSDWGRAANEQFF | TGTGCCAGCAGTGACTGGGGGAGGGCCGCCAATGAGCAGTTCTTC
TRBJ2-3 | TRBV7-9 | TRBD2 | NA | CASSPSGRARDTQYF | TGTGCCAGCAGTCCTAGCGGGAGGGCCCGGGATACGCAGTATTTT
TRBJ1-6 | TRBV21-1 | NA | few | CASSKGGGVKSPLHF | TGTGCCAGCAGCAAAGGAGGGGGCGTTAAGTCACCCCTCCACTTT
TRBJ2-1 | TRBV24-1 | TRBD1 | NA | CATSATGGGNEQFF | TGTGCCACCAGTGCCACAGGGGGTGGCAATGAGCAGTTCTTC
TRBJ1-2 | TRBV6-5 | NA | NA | CASMGLPLNGYTF | TGTGCCAGCATGGGGCTTCCTCTGAATGGCTACACCTTC